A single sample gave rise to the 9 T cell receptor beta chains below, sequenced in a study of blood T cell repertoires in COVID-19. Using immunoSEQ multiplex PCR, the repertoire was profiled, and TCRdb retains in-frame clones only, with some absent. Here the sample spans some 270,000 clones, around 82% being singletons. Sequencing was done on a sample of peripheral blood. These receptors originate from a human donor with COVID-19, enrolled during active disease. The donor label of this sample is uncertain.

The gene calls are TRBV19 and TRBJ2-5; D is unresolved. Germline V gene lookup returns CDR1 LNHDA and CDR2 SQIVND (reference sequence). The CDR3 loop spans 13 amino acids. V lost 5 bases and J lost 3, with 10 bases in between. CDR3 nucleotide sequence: TGTGCCAGTAGTGCCGTAGAAAAAGAGACCCAGTACTTC. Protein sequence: CASSAVEKETQYF.

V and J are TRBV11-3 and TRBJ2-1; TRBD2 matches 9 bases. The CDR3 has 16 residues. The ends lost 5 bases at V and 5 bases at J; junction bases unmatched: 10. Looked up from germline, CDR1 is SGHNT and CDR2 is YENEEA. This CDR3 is CASSARLADVDNEQFF. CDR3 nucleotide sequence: TGTGCCAGCAGCGCTAGACTAGCGGACGTTGACAATGAGCAGTTCTTC.

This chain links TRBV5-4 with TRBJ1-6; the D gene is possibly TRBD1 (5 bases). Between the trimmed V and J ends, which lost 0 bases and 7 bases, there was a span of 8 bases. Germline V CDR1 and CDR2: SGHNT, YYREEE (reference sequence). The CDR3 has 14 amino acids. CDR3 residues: CASSLDRTNSPLHF. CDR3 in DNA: TGTGCCAGCAGCTTGGACAGGACGAATTCACCCCTCCACTTT.

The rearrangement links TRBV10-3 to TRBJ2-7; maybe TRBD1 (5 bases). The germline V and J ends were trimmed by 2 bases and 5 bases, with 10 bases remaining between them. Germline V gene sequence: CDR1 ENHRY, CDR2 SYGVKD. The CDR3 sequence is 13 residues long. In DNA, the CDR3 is TGTGCCATCAGTGAGGCAGGGAAGGACGAGCAGTACTTC. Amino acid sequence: CAISEAGKDEQYF.

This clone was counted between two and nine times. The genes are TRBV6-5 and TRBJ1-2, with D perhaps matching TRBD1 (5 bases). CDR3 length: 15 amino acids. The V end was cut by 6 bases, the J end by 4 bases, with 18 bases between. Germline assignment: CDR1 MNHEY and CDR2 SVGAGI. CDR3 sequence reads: CASRSSGGVFYGYTF. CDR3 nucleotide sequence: TGTGCCAGCAGGTCCTCCGGGGGGGTGTTCTATGGCTACACCTTC.

This chain's CDR3 is CASSLEVTYSNTEAFF. In nucleotides, the CDR3 is TGTGCCAGCAGCTTGGAGGTGACTTACTCGAACACTGAAGCTTTCTTT. The rearrangement joins TRBV5-4 to TRBJ1-1; no clear D gene. This CDR3 is 16 amino acids long. Germline V CDR1 and CDR2: SGHNT, YYREEE (reference sequence). V lost 0 bases and J 1 base, leaving 13 bases between the germline ends.

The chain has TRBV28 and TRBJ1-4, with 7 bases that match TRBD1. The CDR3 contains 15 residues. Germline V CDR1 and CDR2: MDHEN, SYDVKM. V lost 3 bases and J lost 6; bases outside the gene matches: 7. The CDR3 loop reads CASSLWGQGDEKLFF. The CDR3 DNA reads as TGTGCCAGCAGTTTGTGGGGCCAGGGGGATGAAAAACTGTTTTTT.

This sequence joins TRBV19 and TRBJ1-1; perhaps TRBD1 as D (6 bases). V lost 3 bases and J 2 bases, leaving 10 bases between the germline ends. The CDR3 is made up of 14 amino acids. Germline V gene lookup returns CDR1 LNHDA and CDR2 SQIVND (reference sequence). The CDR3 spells CASSIRQANTEAFF. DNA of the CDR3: TGTGCCAGTAGTATCCGACAGGCCAACACTGAAGCTTTCTTT.

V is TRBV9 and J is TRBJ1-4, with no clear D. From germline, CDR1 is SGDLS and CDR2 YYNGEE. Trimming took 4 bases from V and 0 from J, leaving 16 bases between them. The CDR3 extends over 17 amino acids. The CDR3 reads CASSPQRWIATNEKLFF. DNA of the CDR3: TGTGCCAGCAGCCCCCAGAGGTGGATTGCAACTAATGAAAAACTGTTTTTT.